This TCR beta chain was sequenced for a study of identical twins. TCRdb itself ran the 5' RACE reads through MiXCR, one entry per CDR3 protein. The sample shows about 490,000 distinct CDR3 sequences, 13% to 15% of them seen only once. This clonotype was counted a few times. Trimming took 0 bases from V and 4 from J; bases not matched to a gene: 7. Germline CDR1 SGHRS, CDR2 YFSETQ. This CDR3 region has 16 residues. These records were also assigned to another study, of yellow fever vaccine responses in identical twins.

The origin of this receptor is a young woman in good health. The gene calls are TRBV5-1 and TRBJ2-3, with 8 bases matching TRBD1. Sequenced material: CD4+ T cells sorted from blood. CDR3 nucleotides: TGCGCCAGCAGCTTGGAGACAGGGGCTGGTTCAGATACGCAGTATTTT. It codes for CASSLETGAGSDTQYF. Full variable domain (outside the CDR3, taken from reference TRBV5-1 and TRBJ2-3): KAGVTQTPRYLIKTRGQQVTLSCSPISGHRSVSWYQQTPGQGLQFLFEYFSETQRNKGNFPGRFSGRQFSNSRSEMNVSTLELGDSALYLCASSLETGAGSDTQYFGPGTRLTVL.